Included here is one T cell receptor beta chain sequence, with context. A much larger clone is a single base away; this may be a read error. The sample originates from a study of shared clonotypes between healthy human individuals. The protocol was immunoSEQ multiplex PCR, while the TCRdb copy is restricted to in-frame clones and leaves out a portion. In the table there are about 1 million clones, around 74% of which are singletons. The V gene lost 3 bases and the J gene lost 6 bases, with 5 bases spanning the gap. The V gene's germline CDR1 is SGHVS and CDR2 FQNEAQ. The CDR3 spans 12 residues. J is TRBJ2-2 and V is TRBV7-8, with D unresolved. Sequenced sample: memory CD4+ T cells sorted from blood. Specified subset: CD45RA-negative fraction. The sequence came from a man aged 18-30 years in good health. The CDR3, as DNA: TGTGCCAGCAGCTTCCCCCCCGGGGAGCTGTTTTTT. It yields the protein CASSFPPGELFF. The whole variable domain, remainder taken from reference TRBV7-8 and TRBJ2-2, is GAGVSQSPRYKVAKRGQDVALRCDPISGHVSLFWYQQALGQGPEFLTYFQNEAQLDKSGLPSDRFFAERPEGSVSTLKIQRTQQEDSAVYLCASSFPPGELFFGEGSRLTVL.